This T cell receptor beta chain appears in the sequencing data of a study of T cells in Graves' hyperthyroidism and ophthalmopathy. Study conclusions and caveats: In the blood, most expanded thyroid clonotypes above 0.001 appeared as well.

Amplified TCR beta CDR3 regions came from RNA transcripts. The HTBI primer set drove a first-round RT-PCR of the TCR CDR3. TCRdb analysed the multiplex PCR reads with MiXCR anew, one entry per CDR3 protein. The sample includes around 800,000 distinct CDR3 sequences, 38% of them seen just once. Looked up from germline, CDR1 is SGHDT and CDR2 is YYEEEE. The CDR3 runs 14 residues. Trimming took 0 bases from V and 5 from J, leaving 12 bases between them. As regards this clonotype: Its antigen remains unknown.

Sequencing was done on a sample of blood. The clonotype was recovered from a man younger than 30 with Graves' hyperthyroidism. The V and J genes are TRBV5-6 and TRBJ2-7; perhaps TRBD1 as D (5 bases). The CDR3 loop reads CASSLGGHLNEQYF. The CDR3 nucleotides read TGTGCCAGCAGCTTGGGCGGACACTTAAACGAGCAGTACTTC.